This note documents a single TCR beta chain sequence. Its antigen is still unknown. The time point here: week 47, end of study. One vaccine dose held 300 ug of mutant IDH1 20-mer peptide and came with topical imiquimod. Donors harbored newly found WHO grade 3 or 4 IDH1-mutant, ATRX-lost astrocytomas. The sample is drawn from a study of a mutant IDH1 vaccine in newly diagnosed glioma. Libraries were prepared by immunoSEQ multiplex PCR; TCRdb keeps only in-frame clonotypes and omits some of them. In the table there are approximately 52,000 clones, around 80% of which are singletons. V was shortened by 1 base and J by 6 bases, with 6 bases between the two germline ends. The CDR3 length is 13 residues. CDR1 and CDR2 (germline): SGHTA, FQGNSA.

V usage is TRBV7-2 and J usage is TRBJ2-2; possible D gene TRBD1, 5 bases. The TCR originated in a woman between 35 and 50 years old with glioma. Some clones in this sample may be carry-over from other donors' samples. The specimen comprised PBMCs, sampled from a glioma patient whose treatment included an IDH1 peptide vaccine. The CDR3 DNA is TGTGCCAGCAGCTTAGTCAGGGCCGGGGAGCTGTTTTTT. Translation: CASSLVRAGELFF.